This note documents a single T cell receptor beta chain sequence. Its cognate antigen is unknown. The sample belongs to a study of chemoradiotherapy in HPV16-positive cancers. Study background: Candidate HPV-specific clones and shared TCR motifs came from two HPV16-positive patients. The study, taken as a whole, reports: In HPV16-positive patients, HPV-responsive T-cell expansion tracked better recurrence-free survival. Candidate HPV-specific clones and E7-related TCR motifs grew in tumor during treatment.

Over chemoradiotherapy, repertoires were sampled more than once. There are 14 residues in the CDR3. Germline-derived CDR1 and CDR2 are SGHDT and YYEEEE. V shed 0 bases, J shed 2 bases, and the junction held 2 bases outside the gene matches. TCRdb's copy holds only in-frame clones and misses some; the assay was immunoSEQ multiplex PCR. This table has about 29,000 clones, about 89% appearing once. The chain carries TRBV5-6 and TRBJ2-7; TRBD1 matches at 7 bases. The sample in question was blood, obtained from a patient who underwent chemoradiotherapy. The receptor comes from a human donor with HPV-associated anogenital cancer. CDR3 sequence: CASSLEGQTYEQYF. In DNA, the CDR3 is TGTGCCAGCAGCTTGGAGGGACAGACCTACGAGCAGTACTTC. The whole variable domain, filled in from reference TRBV5-6 and TRBJ2-7, reads DAGVTQSPTHLIKTRGQQVTLRCSPKSGHDTVSWYQQALGQGPQFIFQYYEEEERQRGNFPDRFSGHQFPNYSSELNVNALLLGDSALYLCASSLEGQTYEQYFGPGTRLTVT.